This T cell receptor (beta chain) was recorded in a study of T cell responses to AZD1222 COVID-19 vaccine. Study-level results: Clonal diversity may have been underestimated in mostly white British donors.

Deletions cut 5 bases from V and 0 bases from J, with 9 bases between. Germline V gene lookup returns CDR1 SGHNT and CDR2 YYREEE (reference sequence). The CDR3 totals 13 residues. As regards this clone: Its antigen is not known.

The data were produced by immunoSEQ multiplex PCR, yet TCRdb's version contains in-frame clones alone and is incomplete. The data hold roughly 120,000 clones, with over 75% observed a single time. The TCR comes from an adult in good health. V usage is TRBV5-4 and J usage is TRBJ2-7, with D unresolved. The sample consisted of peripheral blood, taken on day 0 of AZD1222 vaccination. The CDR3, as DNA: TGTGCCAGCAGATTTAAGACCTCCTACGAGCAGTACTTC. This encodes CASRFKTSYEQYF.